This T cell receptor (beta chain) came from a study of T-cell memory formation after mild COVID-19. Overall study findings and caveats: Confirmation of SARS-CoV-2 specificity was lacking for second-wave clones peaking day 37. Mainly in CM and EM were contracting CD4+ clones; CD8+ were in EMRA.

TCRdb itself ran the 5' RACE reads through MiXCR, one entry per CDR3 protein. The sample lists 450,000 to 650,000 distinct CDR3 sequences, approximately 21% occurring once. Comment on this clonotype: Antigen unknown.

This CDR3 contains 13 residues. The ends were cut back, 5 bases at V and 5 bases at J, with 11 bases in the middle. The germline V gene has CDR1 MNHEY and CDR2 SVGAGI. The receptor was derived from an adult woman who had mild COVID-19 (a few samples of this study predate the infection). Cell type and time point are not known. The sequenced sample consisted of PBMCs or a T cell subset sorted from them (not recorded which). This chain uses TRBV6-5 with TRBJ2-3; TRBD1 or TRBD2 may be the D gene (5 bases each). CDR3 sequence (DNA): TGTGCCAGCAGTGTAGGGGACGAAGATACGCAGTATTTT. This sequence encodes CASSVGDEDTQYF.